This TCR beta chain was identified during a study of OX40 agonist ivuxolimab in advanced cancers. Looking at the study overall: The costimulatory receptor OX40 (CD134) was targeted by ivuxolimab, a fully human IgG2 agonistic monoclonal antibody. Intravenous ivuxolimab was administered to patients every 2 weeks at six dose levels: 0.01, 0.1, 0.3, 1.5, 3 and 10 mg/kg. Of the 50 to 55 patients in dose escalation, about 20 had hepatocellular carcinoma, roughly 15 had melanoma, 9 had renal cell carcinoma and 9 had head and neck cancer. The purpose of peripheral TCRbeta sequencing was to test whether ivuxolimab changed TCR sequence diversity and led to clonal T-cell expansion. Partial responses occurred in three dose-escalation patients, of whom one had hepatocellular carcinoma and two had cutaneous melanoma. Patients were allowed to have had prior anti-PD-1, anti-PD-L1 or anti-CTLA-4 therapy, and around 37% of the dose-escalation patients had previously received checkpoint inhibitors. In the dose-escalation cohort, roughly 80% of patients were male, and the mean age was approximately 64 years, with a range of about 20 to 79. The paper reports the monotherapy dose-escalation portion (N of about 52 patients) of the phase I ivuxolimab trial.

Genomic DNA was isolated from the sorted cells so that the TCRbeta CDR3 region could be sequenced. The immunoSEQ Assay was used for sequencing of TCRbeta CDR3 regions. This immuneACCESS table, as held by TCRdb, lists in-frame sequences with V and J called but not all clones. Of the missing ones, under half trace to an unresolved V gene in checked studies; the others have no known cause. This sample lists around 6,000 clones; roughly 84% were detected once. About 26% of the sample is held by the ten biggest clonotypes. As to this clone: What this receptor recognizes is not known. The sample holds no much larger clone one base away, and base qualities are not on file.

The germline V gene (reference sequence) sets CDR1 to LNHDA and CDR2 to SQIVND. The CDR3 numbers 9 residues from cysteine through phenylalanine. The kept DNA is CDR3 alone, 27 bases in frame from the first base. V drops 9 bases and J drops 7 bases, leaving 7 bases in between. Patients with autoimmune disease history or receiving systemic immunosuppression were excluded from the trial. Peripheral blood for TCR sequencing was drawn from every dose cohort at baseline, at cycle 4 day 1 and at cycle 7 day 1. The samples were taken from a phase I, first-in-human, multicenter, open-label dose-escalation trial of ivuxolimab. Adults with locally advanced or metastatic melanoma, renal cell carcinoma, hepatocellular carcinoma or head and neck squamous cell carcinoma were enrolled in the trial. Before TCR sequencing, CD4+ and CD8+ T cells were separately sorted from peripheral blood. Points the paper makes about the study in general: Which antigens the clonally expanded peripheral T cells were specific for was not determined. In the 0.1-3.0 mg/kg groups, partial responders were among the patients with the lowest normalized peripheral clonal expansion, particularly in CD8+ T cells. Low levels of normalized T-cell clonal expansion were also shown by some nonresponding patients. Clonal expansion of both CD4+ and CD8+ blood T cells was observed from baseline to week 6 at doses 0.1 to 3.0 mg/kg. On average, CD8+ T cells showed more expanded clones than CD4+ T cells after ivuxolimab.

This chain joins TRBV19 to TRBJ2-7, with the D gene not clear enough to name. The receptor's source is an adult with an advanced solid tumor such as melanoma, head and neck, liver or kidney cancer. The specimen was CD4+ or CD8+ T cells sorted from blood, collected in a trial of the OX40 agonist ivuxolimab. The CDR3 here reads CASALEQYF. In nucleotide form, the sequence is TGTGCCAGCGCCCTAGAGCAGTACTTC. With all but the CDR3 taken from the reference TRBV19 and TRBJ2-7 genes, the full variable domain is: DGGITQSPKYLFRKEGQNVTLSCEQNLNHDAMYWYRQDPGQGLRLIYYSQIVNDFQKGDIAEGYSVSREKKESFPLTVTSAQKNPTAFYLCASALEQYFGPGTRLTVT.